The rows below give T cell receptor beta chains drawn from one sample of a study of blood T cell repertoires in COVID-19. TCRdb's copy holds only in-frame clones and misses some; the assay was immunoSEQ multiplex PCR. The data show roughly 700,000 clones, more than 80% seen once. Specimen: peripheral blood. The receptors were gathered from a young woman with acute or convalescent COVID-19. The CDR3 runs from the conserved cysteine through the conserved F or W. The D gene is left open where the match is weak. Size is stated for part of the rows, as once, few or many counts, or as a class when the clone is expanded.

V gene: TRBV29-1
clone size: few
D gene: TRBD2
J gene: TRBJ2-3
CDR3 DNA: TGCAGCGTTGGAGGGTCGGGGGGGTCCACAGATACGCAGTATTTT
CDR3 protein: CSVGGSGGSTDTQYF

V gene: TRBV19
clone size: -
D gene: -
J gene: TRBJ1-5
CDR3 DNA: TGTGCCAGTAGTATAGTTTTTGGCGGGGATCAGCCCCAGCATTTT
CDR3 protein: CASSIVFGGDQPQHF

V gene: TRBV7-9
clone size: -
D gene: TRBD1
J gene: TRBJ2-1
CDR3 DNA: TGTGCCAGCAGCCTCCGGGACAGATACAATGAGCAGTTCTTC
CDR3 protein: CASSLRDRYNEQFF

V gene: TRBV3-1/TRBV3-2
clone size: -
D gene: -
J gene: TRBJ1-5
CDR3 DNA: TGTGCCAGCAGTTCAGATGGGCCCCAGCATTTT
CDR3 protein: CASSSDGPQHF

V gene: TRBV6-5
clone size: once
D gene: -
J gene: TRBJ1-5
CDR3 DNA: TGTGCCAGCACTCGACAGGACAATCAGCCCCAGCATTTT
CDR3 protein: CASTRQDNQPQHF

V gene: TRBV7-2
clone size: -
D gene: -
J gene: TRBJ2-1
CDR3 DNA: TGTGCCAGCAGCCCCGCGGAGGGGGGGTACCACTACAATGAGCAGTTCTTC
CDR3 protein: CASSPAEGGYHYNEQFF

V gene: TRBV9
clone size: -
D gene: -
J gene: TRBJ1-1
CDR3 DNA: TGTGCCAGCAGCGCCAGGGTGGGGGGGAACACTGAAGCTTTCTTT
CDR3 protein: CASSARVGGNTEAFF

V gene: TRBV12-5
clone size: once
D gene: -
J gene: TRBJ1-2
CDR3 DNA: TGTGCTAGTGGTCAGTTTGGGGGCCATGGCTACACCTTC
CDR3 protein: CASGQFGGHGYTF

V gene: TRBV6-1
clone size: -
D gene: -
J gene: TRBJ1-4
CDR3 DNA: TGTGCCAGCAGTGAAGACAGGGCAAATGAAAAACTGTTTTTT
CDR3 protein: CASSEDRANEKLFF

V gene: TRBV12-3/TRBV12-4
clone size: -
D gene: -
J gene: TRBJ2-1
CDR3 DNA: TGTGCCAGCACCTCTCTTAATGAGCAGTTCTTC
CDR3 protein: CASTSLNEQFF

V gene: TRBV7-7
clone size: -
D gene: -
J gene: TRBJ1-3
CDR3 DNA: TGTGCCAGCAGCTTAGTTTCAGGACACTCTGGAAACACCATATATTTT
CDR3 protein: CASSLVSGHSGNTIYF

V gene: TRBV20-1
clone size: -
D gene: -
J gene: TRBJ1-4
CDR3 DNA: TGCAGTGCTAGTTTGTCGCAGTCTAATGAAAAACTGTTTTTT
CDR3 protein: CSASLSQSNEKLFF

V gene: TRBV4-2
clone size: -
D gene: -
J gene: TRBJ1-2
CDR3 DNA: TGTGCCAGCAGCCAAGATCCGACAGGCTATGGCTACACCTTC
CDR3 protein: CASSQDPTGYGYTF

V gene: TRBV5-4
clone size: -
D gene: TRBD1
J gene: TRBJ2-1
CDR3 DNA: TGTGCCAGCAGCGAGGCGGTGTCAGGACAGGGGGACCATGAGCAGTTCTTC
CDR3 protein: CASSEAVSGQGDHEQFF

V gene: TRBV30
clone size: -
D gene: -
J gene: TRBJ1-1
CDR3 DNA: TGTGCCTGGAGCCCGACCGGGGACACTGAAGCTTTCTTT
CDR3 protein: CAWSPTGDTEAFF

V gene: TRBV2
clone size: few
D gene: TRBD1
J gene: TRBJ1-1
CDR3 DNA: TGTGCCACCCAGGGGGACCTTGGATTGGTGAACACTGAAGCTTTCTTT
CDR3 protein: CATQGDLGLVNTEAFF

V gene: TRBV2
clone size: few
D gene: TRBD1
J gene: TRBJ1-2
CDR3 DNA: TGTGCCAGCAACAGACAGGGCTACTATGGCTACACCTTC
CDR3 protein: CASNRQGYYGYTF

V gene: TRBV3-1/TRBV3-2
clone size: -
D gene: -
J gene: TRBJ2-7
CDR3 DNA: TGTGCCAGCAGCCAACTTCACGAGCAGTACTTC
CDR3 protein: CASSQLHEQYF

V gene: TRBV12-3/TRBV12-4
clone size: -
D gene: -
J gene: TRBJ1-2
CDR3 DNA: TGTGCCAGCAGTCAGAGACCCAGGGGTGGCTACACCTTC
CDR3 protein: CASSQRPRGGYTF

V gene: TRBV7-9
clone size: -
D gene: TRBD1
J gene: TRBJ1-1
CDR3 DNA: TGTGCCAGCAGCTTATTCCCAGACAGGGCGGACACTGAAGCTTTCTTT
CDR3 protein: CASSLFPDRADTEAFF

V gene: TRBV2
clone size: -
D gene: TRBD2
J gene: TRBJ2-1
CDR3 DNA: TGTGCCAGCACTGAATTAGCGGGGGGTCCCGGATATGAGCAGTTCTTC
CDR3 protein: CASTELAGGPGYEQFF

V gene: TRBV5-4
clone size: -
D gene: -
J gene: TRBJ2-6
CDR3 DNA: TGTGCCAGCAGCTTTTGGGGTGCGGGCTCTGGGGCCAACGTCCTGACTTTC
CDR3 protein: CASSFWGAGSGANVLTF

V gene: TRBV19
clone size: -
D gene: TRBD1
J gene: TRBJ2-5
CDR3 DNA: TGTGCCAGTAGCCTTCCCGACAGGGTATTTGGGGAGACCCAGTACTTC
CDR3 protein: CASSLPDRVFGETQYF

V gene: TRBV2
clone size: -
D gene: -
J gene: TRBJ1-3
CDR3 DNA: TGTGCCAGCAGGGCATACCCCCGGGTAAGCTCTGGAAACACCATATATTTT
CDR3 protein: CASRAYPRVSSGNTIYF

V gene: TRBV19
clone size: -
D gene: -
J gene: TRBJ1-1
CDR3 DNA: TGTGCCAGTAGTCGGGACGTCCGGAACAGGGCCCCTGAAGCTTTCTTT
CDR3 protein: CASSRDVRNRAPEAFF

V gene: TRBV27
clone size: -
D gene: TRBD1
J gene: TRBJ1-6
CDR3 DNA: TGTGCCAGCATGGTGGGACAGAATAATTCACCCCTCCACTTT
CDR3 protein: CASMVGQNNSPLHF

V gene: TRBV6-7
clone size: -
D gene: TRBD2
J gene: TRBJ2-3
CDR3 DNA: TGTGCCAACCCCCCCGGACTAGCGGGACGCACAGATACGCAGTATTTT
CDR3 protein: CANPPGLAGRTDTQYF

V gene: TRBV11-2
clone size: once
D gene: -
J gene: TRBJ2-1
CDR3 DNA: TGTGCCAGCAGCTTAGTAGGAGGCCAGGAGCAGTTCTTC
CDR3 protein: CASSLVGGQEQFF

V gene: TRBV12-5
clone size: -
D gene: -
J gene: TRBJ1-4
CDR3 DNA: TGTGCTAGTGGTTTGGTAACGGGGGGAGGTGAAAAACTGTTTTTT
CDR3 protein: CASGLVTGGGEKLFF

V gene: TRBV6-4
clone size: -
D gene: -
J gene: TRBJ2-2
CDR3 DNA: TGTGCCAGCAGTGACTCCCGGGGATCCGGGGAGCTGTTTTTT
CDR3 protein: CASSDSRGSGELFF

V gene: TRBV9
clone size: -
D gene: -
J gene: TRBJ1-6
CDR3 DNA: TGTGCCAGCAGGATCGGCGGGGAGAGGTCCTATAATTCACCCCTCCACTTT
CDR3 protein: CASRIGGERSYNSPLHF

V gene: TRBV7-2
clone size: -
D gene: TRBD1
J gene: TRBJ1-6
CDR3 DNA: TGTGCCAGCAGCTCGGGACAGCCTGTGTTTGACTCCTATAATTCACCCCTCCACTTT
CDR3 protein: CASSSGQPVFDSYNSPLHF

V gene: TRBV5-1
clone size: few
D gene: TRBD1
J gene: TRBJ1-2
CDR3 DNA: TGCGCCAGCAGCCTGACAGGGGGAGAATATGGCTACACCTTC
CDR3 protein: CASSLTGGEYGYTF

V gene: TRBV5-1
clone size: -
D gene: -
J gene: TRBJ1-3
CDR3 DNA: TGCGCCAGCGGGAAGACGGTGGGGGGTACCGGAAACACCATATATTTT
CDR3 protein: CASGKTVGGTGNTIYF

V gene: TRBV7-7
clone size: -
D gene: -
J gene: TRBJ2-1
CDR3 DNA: TGTGCCAGCAGCTTAGAACGGGGCAATGAGCAGTTCTTC
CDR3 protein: CASSLERGNEQFF

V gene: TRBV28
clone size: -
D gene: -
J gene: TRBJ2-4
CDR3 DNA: TGTGCCAGCAGTTTAGCAGAATCCATACAAAACATTCAGTACTTC
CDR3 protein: CASSLAESIQNIQYF

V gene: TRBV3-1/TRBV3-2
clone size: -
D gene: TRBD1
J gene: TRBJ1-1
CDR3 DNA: TGTGCCAGCAGCCGAGACAGGGGTGAAGCTTTCTTT
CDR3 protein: CASSRDRGEAFF

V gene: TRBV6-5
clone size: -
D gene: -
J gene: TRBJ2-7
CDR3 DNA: TGTGCCAGCGGGGTTTCGGGAAGCTCCTACGAGCAGTACTTC
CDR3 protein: CASGVSGSSYEQYF

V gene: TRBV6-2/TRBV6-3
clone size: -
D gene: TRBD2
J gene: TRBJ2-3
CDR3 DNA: TGTGCCAGCAGTCGTAGCGGGGGGGCCACAGATACGCAGTATTTT
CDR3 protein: CASSRSGGATDTQYF

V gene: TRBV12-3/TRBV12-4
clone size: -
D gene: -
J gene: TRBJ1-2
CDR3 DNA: TGTGCCAGCAGTTTCGACACTAACTATGGCTACACCTTC
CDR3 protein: CASSFDTNYGYTF

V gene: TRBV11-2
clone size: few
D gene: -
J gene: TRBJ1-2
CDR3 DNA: TGTGCCAGCAGCTCTGCTCGGAGGGGTATCAACTATGGCTACACCTTC
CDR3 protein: CASSSARRGINYGYTF

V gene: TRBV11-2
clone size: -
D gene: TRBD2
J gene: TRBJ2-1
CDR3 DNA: TGTGCCAGCAGCTTTGGGGGGGAGGCCTACAATGAGCAGTTCTTC
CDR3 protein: CASSFGGEAYNEQFF

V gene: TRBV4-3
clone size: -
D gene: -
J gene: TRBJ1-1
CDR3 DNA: TGCGCCAGCCATGGGGGCGGGGGGACTGAAGCTTTCTTT
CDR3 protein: CASHGGGGTEAFF

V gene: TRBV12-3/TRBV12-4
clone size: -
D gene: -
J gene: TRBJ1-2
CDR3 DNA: TGTGCCAGCAGCCTCGGACAGGGCTACACCTTC
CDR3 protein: CASSLGQGYTF

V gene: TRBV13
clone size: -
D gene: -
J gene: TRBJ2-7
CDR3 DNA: TGTGCCAGCAGCCCGCCTGGACAGAACTACGAGCAGTACTTC
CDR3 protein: CASSPPGQNYEQYF

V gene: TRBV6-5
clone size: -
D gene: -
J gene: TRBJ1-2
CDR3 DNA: TGTGCCAGCAGTTACTCAAGTGACAAACCTGGCTATGGCTACACCTTC
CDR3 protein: CASSYSSDKPGYGYTF

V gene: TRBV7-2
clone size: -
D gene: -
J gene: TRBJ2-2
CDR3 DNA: TGTGCCAGCAGCCTTGGGGGCGCTTATAACACCGGGGAGCTGTTTTTT
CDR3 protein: CASSLGGAYNTGELFF

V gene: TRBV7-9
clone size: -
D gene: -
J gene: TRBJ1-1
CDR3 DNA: TGTGCCAGCAGCTTTAGCAGGGACACTGAAGCTTTCTTT
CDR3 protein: CASSFSRDTEAFF

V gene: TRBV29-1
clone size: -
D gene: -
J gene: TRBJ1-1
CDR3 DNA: TGCAGCGTTAAGGAGTTGAACACTGAAGCTTTCTTT
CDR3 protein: CSVKELNTEAFF

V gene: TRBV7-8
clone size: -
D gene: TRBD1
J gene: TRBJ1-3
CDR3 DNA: TGTGCCAGCAGCTCCCGTGGGCTACAGGGGGCCGGTGGAAACACCATATATTTT
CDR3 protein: CASSSRGLQGAGGNTIYF

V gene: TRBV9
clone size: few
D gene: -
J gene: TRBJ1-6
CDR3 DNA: TGTGCCAGCAGCCTTACAGGAAGGAACTCACCCCTCCACTTT
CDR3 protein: CASSLTGRNSPLHF

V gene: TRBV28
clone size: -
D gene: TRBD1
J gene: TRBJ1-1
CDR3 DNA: TGTGCCAGCAGTTTACTTAGGACAGGTAACACTGAAGCTTTCTTT
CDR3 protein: CASSLLRTGNTEAFF

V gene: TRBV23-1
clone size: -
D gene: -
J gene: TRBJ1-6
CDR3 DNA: TGCGCCAGCAGTCAATCGCGAGTTGAGGGAGGGGACGAGTCACCCCTCCACTTT
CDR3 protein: CASSQSRVEGGDESPLHF

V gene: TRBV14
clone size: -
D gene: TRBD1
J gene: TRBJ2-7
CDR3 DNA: TGTGCCAGCAGCACGCTGGGACAGGGAGACTACGAGCAGTACTTC
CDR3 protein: CASSTLGQGDYEQYF

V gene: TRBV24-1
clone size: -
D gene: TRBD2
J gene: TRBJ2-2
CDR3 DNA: TGTGCCACCAGTGCCCGGGGGGGGCGCGGGAGCACCGGGGAGCTGTTTTTT
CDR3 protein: CATSARGGRGSTGELFF

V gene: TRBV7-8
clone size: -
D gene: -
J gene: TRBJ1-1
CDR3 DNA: TGTGCCAGCAGCGCGCATCCCGGGGACACTGAAGCTTTCTTT
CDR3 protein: CASSAHPGDTEAFF